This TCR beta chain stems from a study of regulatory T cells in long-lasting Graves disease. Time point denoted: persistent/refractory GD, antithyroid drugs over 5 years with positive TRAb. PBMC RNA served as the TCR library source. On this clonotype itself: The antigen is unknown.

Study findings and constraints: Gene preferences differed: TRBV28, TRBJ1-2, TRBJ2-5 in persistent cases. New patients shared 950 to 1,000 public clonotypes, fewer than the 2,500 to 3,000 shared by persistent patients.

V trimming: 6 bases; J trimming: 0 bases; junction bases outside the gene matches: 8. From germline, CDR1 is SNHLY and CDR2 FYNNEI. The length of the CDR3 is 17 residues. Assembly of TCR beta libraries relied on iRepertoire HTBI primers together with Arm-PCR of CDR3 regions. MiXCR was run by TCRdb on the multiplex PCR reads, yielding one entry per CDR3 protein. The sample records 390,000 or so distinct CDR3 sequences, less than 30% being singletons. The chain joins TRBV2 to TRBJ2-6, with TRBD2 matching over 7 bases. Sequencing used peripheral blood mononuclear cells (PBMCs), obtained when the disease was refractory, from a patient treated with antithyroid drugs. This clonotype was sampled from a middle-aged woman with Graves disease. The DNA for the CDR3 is TGTGCCAGCAGCTATTCCGGGGGGAACTCTGGGGCCAACGTCCTGACTTTC. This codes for CASSYSGGNSGANVLTF.